What follows describes a single T cell receptor beta chain. The same CDR3 can be traced to other DNA sequences in this sample. Time point described: cycle 4 day 1 (C4D1), after 6 weeks of nivolumab. Each and every patient relapsed after autologous stem cell transplantation, and patients got differing brentuximab vedotin exposure. The data originate from a study of PD-1 blockade in classical Hodgkin lymphoma. TCRdb's table, derived via immunoSEQ multiplex PCR, lists solely in-frame clones and lacks some. The data hold about 89,000 clones, with about nine tenths observed a single time. Germline V gene lookup returns CDR1 ENHRY and CDR2 SYGVKD. The CDR3 length is 15 residues. V lost 2 bases, J lost 11 bases, and 18 bases lay in between.

This chain connects TRBV10-3 to TRBJ2-2; possible D gene TRBD2, 8 bases. The sample here was peripheral blood mononuclear cells (PBMCs), taken before the fourth cycle of nivolumab. The sequence came from a human donor with classical Hodgkin lymphoma. CDR3 amino acids: CAISEREGAVGELFF. The CDR3 region has the DNA TGTGCCATCAGTGAGCGGGAGGGGGCGGTCGGAGAGCTGTTTTTT.